A selection of T cell receptor beta chains follows, all from one sample in a study of T cells in Graves' hyperthyroidism and ophthalmopathy. TCRdb re-called the multiplex PCR reads with MiXCR, one entry per CDR3 protein. The sample lists under 350,000 distinct CDR3 sequences, around a fifth seen once, with 50% to 65% in the top ten. Sequencing used blood. The receptors come from a woman in her fifties or sixties with Graves' hyperthyroidism. Both conserved end residues are trimmed from each CDR3. Each record gives: CDR3 protein, V gene.

cdr3_aa: ASSDSVPGTEAF; v_call: TRBV2
cdr3_aa: ASSLSGTVSGNTIY; v_call: TRBV28
cdr3_aa: SARRGQLNQPQH; v_call: TRBV20-1
cdr3_aa: ASSFGSGRTDTQY; v_call: TRBV13
cdr3_aa: ASRRGQGSYGYT; v_call: TRBV28
cdr3_aa: ASSVAAGRSTDTQY; v_call: TRBV7-3
cdr3_aa: ASLSSAPTYEQY; v_call: TRBV19
cdr3_aa: ASSEGSAGGATQY; v_call: TRBV2
cdr3_aa: SARERDLIGRDLSYEQY; v_call: TRBV20-1
cdr3_aa: ATSDKRGLLPRDTQY; v_call: TRBV24-1
cdr3_aa: ASSSQTGELF; v_call: TRBV11-1
cdr3_aa: ASSFGPGGNNEQF; v_call: TRBV5-1
cdr3_aa: ASSPGRPGETQY; v_call: TRBV18
cdr3_aa: ASSYSAGGTYEQY; v_call: TRBV6-1
cdr3_aa: ASSEAGDHSGPY; v_call: TRBV6-1
cdr3_aa: ASSLKANEKLF; v_call: TRBV18
cdr3_aa: SARTHGAGGPSEQF; v_call: TRBV20-1
cdr3_aa: ASSSSGGRDTQY; v_call: TRBV28
cdr3_aa: ASRSGDTSNQPQH; v_call: TRBV6-2/TRBV6-3
cdr3_aa: STDGTVDNSPLH; v_call: TRBV20-1
cdr3_aa: ASGDNTGIPRPDTQY; v_call: TRBV2
cdr3_aa: ASSSGRSGRDTQY; v_call: TRBV9
cdr3_aa: ASNLPGDLTIY; v_call: TRBV12-3/TRBV12-4